This T cell receptor (beta chain) was captured in a study of T cell responses to AZD1222 COVID-19 vaccine. Points from the study as a whole: Variant regions that are unmutated are reportedly the target of nearly half of spike-specific TCRs. Females outnumbered males among donors, who were mostly white British; clonal diversity was possibly underestimated. Sampling captured repertoires only after the peak T cell response.

Repertoires were generated with immunoSEQ multiplex PCR, while TCRdb's copy carries only in-frame clones and drops some. The sample contains 150,000 to 200,000 clones, about 93% of which appear only once. The germline V gene has CDR1 SGHKS and CDR2 YYEKEE (reference sequence). V shed 0 bases and J shed 0 bases, with 13 bases lying between them. The CDR3 runs to 16 residues. Comment on this clone: The antigen is not known.

The chain couples TRBV5-5 to TRBJ2-7, with D possibly called TRBD1 or TRBD2 (5 bases each). The sample here was peripheral blood, taken on day 0 of AZD1222 vaccination. The source is an adult in good health. The CDR3 spells CASSLAGTFSSYEQYF. The CDR3 DNA sequence: TGTGCCAGCAGCTTGGCCGGGACCTTTAGCTCCTACGAGCAGTACTTC.